The rows below give T cell receptor beta chains drawn from one sample of a study of cytomegalovirus exposure and HLA in healthy donors. TCRdb's copy holds only in-frame clones and misses some; the assay was immunoSEQ multiplex PCR. The sample has roughly 120,000 clones; approximately 78% are singletons. Sequencing input: PBMCs. The receptors originated from a man in his forties in good health and CMV-seronegative. CDR3s include the opening cysteine and the closing phenylalanine or tryptophan. A D gene is named only where the DNA matches it firmly. Size tells how often a clone was seen (once, few, many) or the class of an expanded clone, and some rows leave it out.

J gene	V gene	clone size	D gene	CDR3 protein	CDR3 DNA
TRBJ2-7	TRBV10-3	few	TRBD1	CAISTGTGPGEQYF	TGTGCCATCAGCACCGGGACAGGGCCGGGCGAGCAGTACTTC
TRBJ1-1	TRBV29-1	NA	TRBD1	CSVGTGGTEAFF	TGCAGCGTTGGGACAGGCGGGACTGAAGCTTTCTTT
TRBJ2-4	TRBV11-2	few	NA	CASSLGLGGQLAKNSQYF	TGTGCCAGCAGCTTAGGGTTAGGGGGTCAGTTAGCCAAAAACAGTCAGTACTTC
TRBJ1-2	TRBV7-6	NA	NA	CASSLESRIYGYTF	TGTGCCAGCAGCTTAGAGAGCAGGATCTATGGCTACACCTTC
TRBJ2-7	TRBV9	NA	NA	CASSPRGHPYEQYF	TGTGCCAGCAGCCCCCGGGGACATCCCTACGAGCAGTACTTC
TRBJ2-1	TRBV5-1	NA	NA	CASKQGTDNEQFF	TGCGCCAGCAAGCAGGGGACCGACAATGAGCAGTTCTTC
TRBJ1-1	TRBV7-8	few	TRBD1	CASSFDTGGATEAFF	TGTGCCAGCAGCTTTGATACAGGGGGAGCCACTGAAGCTTTCTTT
TRBJ2-7	TRBV15	few	TRBD2	CATSRVSGLAGDEQYF	TGTGCCACCAGCAGAGTATCTGGACTAGCGGGGGACGAGCAGTACTTC
TRBJ2-1	TRBV5-4	NA	TRBD2	CASSLGGLADYNEQFF	TGTGCCAGCAGCTTGGGGGGACTAGCGGACTACAATGAGCAGTTCTTC
TRBJ2-1	TRBV16	NA	NA	CASSQSSPDYNEQFF	TGTGCCAGCAGCCAATCTAGCCCAGACTACAATGAGCAGTTCTTC
TRBJ2-7	TRBV4-1	few	NA	CASKSGDNQVDEQYF	TGCGCCAGCAAAAGTGGGGACAATCAAGTAGACGAGCAGTACTTC
TRBJ2-5	TRBV6-6	NA	NA	CASTKSQETQYF	TGTGCCAGCACCAAATCCCAAGAGACCCAGTACTTC